The 20 T cell receptor beta chains below all came from one sample that was sequenced in a study of blood T cell repertoires in COVID-19. Repertoires were generated with immunoSEQ multiplex PCR, while TCRdb's copy carries only in-frame clones and drops some. The sample contains hundreds of thousands of clones, around nine tenths of which appear only once. The sequencing input was peripheral blood. These receptors were collected from a young woman with COVID-19, enrolled during active disease.

This chain joins TRBV19 and TRBJ1-3; D is undetermined. From germline, CDR1 is LNHDA and CDR2 SQIVND (reference sequence). The CDR3 contains 14 residues. The germline V and J ends were trimmed by 5 bases and 7 bases, with 15 bases remaining between them. In nucleotides, the CDR3 is TGTGCCAGTAGTCCCCGACACCGCGGGAACACCATATATTTT. Translated, it gives CASSPRHRGNTIYF.

V usage is TRBV30 and J usage is TRBJ2-2, with a tentative D call TRBD1 (6 bases). Germline lookup yields CDR1 GTSNPN and CDR2 SVGIG (reference sequence). This CDR3 region has 15 residues. V was shortened by 4 bases and J by 6 bases, with 18 bases between the two germline ends. CDR3 protein: CAWTEGGFQAGELFF. CDR3 in DNA: TGTGCCTGGACCGAAGGGGGTTTTCAGGCCGGGGAGCTGTTTTTT.

The gene calls are TRBV5-4 and TRBJ2-1; 15 bases line up with TRBD2. The V gene's germline CDR1 is SGHNT and CDR2 YYREEE (reference sequence). V trimming: 3 bases; J trimming: 15 bases; junction bases outside the gene matches: 7. This CDR3 has 14 amino acids. For the CDR3, the DNA is TGTGCCAGCAGCTGGGGGACTAGCGGGGGGCAGTCGTTCTTC. Translation: CASSWGTSGGQSFF.

This chain connects TRBV3-1 (or the pseudogene TRBV3-2) to TRBJ2-2; possibly TRBD1 for D (6 bases). The ends were cut back, 2 bases at V and 5 bases at J, with 12 bases in the middle. CDR3 length: 15 residues. Germline CDR1 is LGHDT and CDR2 is YNNKEL (reference sequence). The DNA of the CDR3 is TGTGCCAGCAGCCAACCGGTGCAGGGGACCGGGGAGCTGTTTTTT. Encoded protein: CASSQPVQGTGELFF.

The chain has TRBV6-2 or TRBV6-3 and TRBJ2-1; D perhaps matches TRBD2 (6 bases). The CDR3 loop spans 17 amino acids. Germline V gene data show CDR1 as MNHEY and CDR2 as SVGEGT. V shed 6 bases and J shed 0 bases, with 18 bases lying between them. The CDR3 sequence: CASSLPKGTLSYNEQFF. For the CDR3, the DNA is TGTGCCAGCAGCTTGCCAAAAGGGACTCTCTCCTACAATGAGCAGTTCTTC.

The chain has TRBV15 and TRBJ2-7; possibly TRBD1 for D (8 bases). CDR1 is LNHNV and CDR2 is YYDKDF in the germline V gene (reference sequence). The CDR3 length is 13 residues. Deletions cut 8 bases from V and 3 bases from J, with 14 bases between. CDR3 nucleotide sequence: TGTGCCACCGGGGGGGGGACAGGCTACGAGCAGTACTTC. It codes for CATGGGTGYEQYF.

The chain employs TRBV11-3 and TRBJ2-7, with D possibly TRBD1 on 6 matching bases. Germline V gene data show CDR1 as SGHNT and CDR2 as YENEEA. V was pared by 0 bases and J by 3 bases, with 9 bases between. CDR3 size: 14 residues. The CDR3 region has the DNA TGTGCCAGCAGCTTAGAGGGCAGGGGCTACGAGCAGTACTTC. Translated: CASSLEGRGYEQYF.

The V gene is TRBV6-2 or TRBV6-3, the J gene TRBJ1-5, with D tentatively TRBD1 (6 bases). Germline CDR1 is MNHEY and CDR2 is SVGEGT. Trimming stripped 1 base from V and 0 bases from J, with 13 bases between. The CDR3 is 17 residues long. The CDR3, as DNA: TGTGCCAGCAGTTACTTGGACAGCTCCTATAGCAATCAGCCCCAGCATTTT. It yields the protein CASSYLDSSYSNQPQHF.

This sequence joins TRBV27 and TRBJ2-3; D may be TRBD2 (7 bases). Germline lookup yields CDR1 MNHEY and CDR2 SMNVEV (reference sequence). With 4 bases removed from V and 4 bases from J, the gap between germline ends came to 18 bases. CDR3 size: 16 residues. Here the CDR3 reads CASSSPGRGKPDTQYF. CDR3 nucleotide sequence: TGTGCCAGCAGTTCCCCGGGGAGGGGGAAACCAGATACGCAGTATTTT.

This clone appeared once. The chain has TRBV6-2 or TRBV6-3 and TRBJ1-6, with D perhaps matching TRBD1 (6 bases). The CDR3 is 17 residues long. The germline gives CDR1 MNHEY, CDR2 SVGEGT. V lost 5 bases and J 0 bases, leaving 14 bases between the germline ends. CDR3: CASSLRDMSSYNSPLHF. CDR3 nucleotides: TGTGCCAGCAGTCTCCGGGACATGAGCTCCTATAATTCACCCCTCCACTTT.

This clone was picked up a small number of times. This chain uses TRBV6-5 with TRBJ1-2, with D maybe TRBD1 (5 bases). CDR1 MNHEY and CDR2 SVGAGI come from the germline V gene. This CDR3 has 13 amino acids. V was clipped by 6 bases and J by 8 bases, with 16 bases between them. CDR3 in amino acids: CASRVRDLGGYTF. The CDR3 nucleotides are TGTGCCAGCAGGGTCAGGGATCTCGGCGGCTACACCTTC.

This chain's CDR3 is CASSYVGGNNEQFF. Written as DNA, the CDR3 is TGTGCCAGCAGTTACGTGGGGGGGAACAATGAGCAGTTCTTC. This chain links TRBV6-2 or TRBV6-3 with TRBJ2-1, with TRBD2 matching 7 bases. The V segment lost 2 bases and the J segment 5 bases; nucleotides outside the gene matches: 3. The germline CDR1 and CDR2 sequences are MNHEY and SVGEGT. The CDR3 has 14 amino acids.

The J gene is TRBJ1-1, the V gene TRBV27; 9 positions agree with TRBD1. Losses at the gene ends were 5 bases for V and 3 bases for J; bases not matched to a gene: 4. The germline V gene encodes CDR1 MNHEY and CDR2 SMNVEV (reference sequence). The CDR3 runs to 14 residues. The CDR3 protein is CASSTTGGDTEAFF. In DNA form, the CDR3 reads TGTGCCAGCAGTACGACAGGGGGGGACACTGAAGCTTTCTTT.

This clone is a singleton in its sample. This chain links TRBV28 with TRBJ1-2; TRBD1 is a possible D gene (5 bases). The germline CDR1 and CDR2 sequences are MDHEN and SYDVKM. V lost 6 bases, J lost 4 bases, and 12 bases lay in between. The CDR3 is made up of 13 amino acids. CDR3 coding DNA: TGTGCCAGCAGCCAAGGCCAGGGCTATGGCTACACCTTC. This gives the protein CASSQGQGYGYTF.

This chain links TRBV19 with TRBJ1-5, with D maybe TRBD1 (5 bases). The CDR3 extends over 14 amino acids. V was shortened by 7 bases and J by 2 bases, with 12 bases between the two germline ends. Germline values: CDR1 LNHDA, CDR2 SQIVND (reference sequence). In DNA, the CDR3 is TGTGCCAGTATGGAGGGGATAGGCAATCAGCCCCAGCATTTT. Its translation: CASMEGIGNQPQHF.

The chain employs TRBV19 and TRBJ2-6; perhaps TRBD1 as D (7 bases). The CDR3 contains 16 residues. The germline V gene encodes CDR1 LNHDA and CDR2 SQIVND (reference sequence). The V and J ends lost 6 bases and 4 bases respectively, with 16 bases between them. The CDR3 loop reads CASREGASSGANVLTF. In DNA form, the CDR3 reads TGTGCCAGTAGGGAGGGGGCATCGTCCGGGGCCAACGTCCTGACTTTC.

V is TRBV19 and J is TRBJ1-1, with D unclear. The CDR3 contains 15 residues. Trimming stripped 0 bases from V and 3 bases from J, with 11 bases between. Germline CDR1 is LNHDA and CDR2 is SQIVND (reference sequence). CDR3 amino acids: CASSIDPRVDTEAFF. The CDR3 region has the DNA TGTGCCAGTAGTATAGATCCCCGGGTTGACACTGAAGCTTTCTTT.

V gene TRBV6-2 or TRBV6-3 combines with J gene TRBJ2-5, with D perhaps TRBD1 (8 bases). This CDR3 has 17 amino acids. With 2 bases removed from V and 5 bases from J, the gap between germline ends came to 21 bases. Germline CDR1 MNHEY, CDR2 SVGEGT. The chain's CDR3 is CASSYRTRSGGAETQYF. The DNA of the CDR3 is TGTGCCAGCAGTTACCGGACTAGGTCAGGGGGCGCTGAGACCCAGTACTTC.

The chain uses TRBV30 and TRBJ1-4; D may be TRBD1 (6 bases). Germline V gene data show CDR1 as GTSNPN and CDR2 as SVGIG (reference sequence). The CDR3 is made up of 12 amino acids. The V end was cut by 5 bases, the J end by 12 bases, with 16 bases between. This CDR3 is CAWGSDSRELFF. For the CDR3, the DNA is TGTGCCTGGGGATCGGACAGCCGGGAACTGTTTTTT.

In DNA, the CDR3 is TGTGCCAGCAGCCATTCTAATTCTGGCTACACCTTC. Its protein product is CASSHSNSGYTF. The V gene is TRBV12-3 or TRBV12-4, the J gene TRBJ1-2, with D uncertain. CDR3 length equals 12 residues. The V and J ends lost 6 bases and 7 bases respectively, with 12 bases between them.